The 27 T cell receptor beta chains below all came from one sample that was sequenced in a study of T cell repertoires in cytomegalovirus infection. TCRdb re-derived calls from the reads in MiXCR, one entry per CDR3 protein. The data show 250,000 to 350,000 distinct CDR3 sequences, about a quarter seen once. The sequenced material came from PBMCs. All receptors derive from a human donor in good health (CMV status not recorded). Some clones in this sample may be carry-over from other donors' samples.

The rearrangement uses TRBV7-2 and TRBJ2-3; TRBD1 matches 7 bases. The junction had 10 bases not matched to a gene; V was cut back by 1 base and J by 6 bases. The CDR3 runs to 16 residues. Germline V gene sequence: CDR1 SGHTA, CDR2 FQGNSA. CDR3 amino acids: CASSLDRAGGWDTQYF. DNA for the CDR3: TGTGCCAGCAGCTTAGATCGGGCAGGGGGTTGGGATACGCAGTATTTT.

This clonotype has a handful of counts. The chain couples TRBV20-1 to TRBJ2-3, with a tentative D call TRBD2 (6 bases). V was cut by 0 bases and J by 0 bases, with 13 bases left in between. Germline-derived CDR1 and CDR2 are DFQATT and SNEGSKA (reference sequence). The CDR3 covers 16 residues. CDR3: CSARDPAGLSTDTQYF. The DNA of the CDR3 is TGCAGTGCTAGAGATCCTGCGGGGCTAAGCACAGATACGCAGTATTTT.

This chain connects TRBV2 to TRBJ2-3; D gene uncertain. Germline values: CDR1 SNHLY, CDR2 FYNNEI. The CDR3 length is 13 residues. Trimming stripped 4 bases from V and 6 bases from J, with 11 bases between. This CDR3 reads CASSGSSADTQYF. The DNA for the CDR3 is TGTGCCAGCAGTGGTAGTTCAGCGGATACGCAGTATTTT.

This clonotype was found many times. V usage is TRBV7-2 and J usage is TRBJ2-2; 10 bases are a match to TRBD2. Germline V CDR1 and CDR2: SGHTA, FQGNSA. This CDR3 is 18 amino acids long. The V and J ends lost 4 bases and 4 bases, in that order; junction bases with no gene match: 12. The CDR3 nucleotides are TGTGCCAGCAGCTCCCCCCCCGGCGGACTAGCGGCCACCGGGGAGCTGTTTTTT. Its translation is CASSSPPGGLAATGELFF.

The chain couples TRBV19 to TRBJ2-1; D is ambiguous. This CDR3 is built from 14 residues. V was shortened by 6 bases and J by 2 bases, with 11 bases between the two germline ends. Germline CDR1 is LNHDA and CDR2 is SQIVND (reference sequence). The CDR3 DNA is TGTGCCAGTAGCAAGGACGGACCCTACAATGAGCAGTTCTTC. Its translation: CASSKDGPYNEQFF.

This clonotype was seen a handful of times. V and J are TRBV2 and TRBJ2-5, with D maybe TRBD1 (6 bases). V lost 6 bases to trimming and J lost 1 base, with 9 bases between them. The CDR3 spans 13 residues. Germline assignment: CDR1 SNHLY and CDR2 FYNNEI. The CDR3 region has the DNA TGTGCCAGCAGCCGGGACATCCAAGAGACCCAGTACTTC. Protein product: CASSRDIQETQYF.

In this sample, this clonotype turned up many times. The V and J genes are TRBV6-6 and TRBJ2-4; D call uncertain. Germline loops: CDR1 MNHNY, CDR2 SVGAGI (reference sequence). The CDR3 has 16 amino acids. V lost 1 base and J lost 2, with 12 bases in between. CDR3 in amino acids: CASSYFDGDPKNIQYF. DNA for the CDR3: TGTGCCAGCAGTTACTTCGACGGCGATCCCAAAAACATTCAGTACTTC.

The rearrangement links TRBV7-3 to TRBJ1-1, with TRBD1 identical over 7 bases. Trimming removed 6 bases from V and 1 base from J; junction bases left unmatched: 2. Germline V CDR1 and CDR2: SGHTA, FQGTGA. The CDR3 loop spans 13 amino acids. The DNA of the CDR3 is TGTGCCAGCAGTACAGGGGCGAACACTGAAGCTTTCTTT. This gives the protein CASSTGANTEAFF.

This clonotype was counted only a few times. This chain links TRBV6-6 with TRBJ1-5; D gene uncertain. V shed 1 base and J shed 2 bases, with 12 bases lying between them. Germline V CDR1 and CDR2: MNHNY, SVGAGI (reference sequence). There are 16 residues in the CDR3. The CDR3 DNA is TGTGCCAGCAGTTACTATACGGGAAGGGGCAATCAGCCCCAGCATTTT. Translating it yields CASSYYTGRGNQPQHF.

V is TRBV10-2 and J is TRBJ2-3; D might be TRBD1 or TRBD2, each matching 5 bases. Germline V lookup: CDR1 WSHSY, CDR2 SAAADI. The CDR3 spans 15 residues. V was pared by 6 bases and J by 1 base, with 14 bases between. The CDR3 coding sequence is TGCGCCAGCAGCTTGGGACCGATTGGCACAGATACGCAGTATTTT. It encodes CASSLGPIGTDTQYF.

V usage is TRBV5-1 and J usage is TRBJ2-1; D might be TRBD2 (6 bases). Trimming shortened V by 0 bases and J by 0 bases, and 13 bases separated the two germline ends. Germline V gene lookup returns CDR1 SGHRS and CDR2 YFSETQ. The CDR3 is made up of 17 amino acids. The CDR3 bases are TGCGCCAGCAGCTTGGAAGCCGCGCGGGGCTCCTACAATGAGCAGTTCTTC. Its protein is CASSLEAARGSYNEQFF. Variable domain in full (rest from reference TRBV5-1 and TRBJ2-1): KAGVTQTPRYLIKTRGQQVTLSCSPISGHRSVSWYQQTPGQGLQFLFEYFSETQRNKGNFPGRFSGRQFSNSRSEMNVSTLELGDSALYLCASSLEAARGSYNEQFFGPGTRLTVL.

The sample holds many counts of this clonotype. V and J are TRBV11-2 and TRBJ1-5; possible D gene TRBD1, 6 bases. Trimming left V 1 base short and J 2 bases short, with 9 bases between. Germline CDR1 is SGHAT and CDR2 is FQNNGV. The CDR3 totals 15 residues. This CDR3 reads CASSLAGQRNQPQHF. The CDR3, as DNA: TGTGCCAGCAGCTTAGCCGGACAGCGCAATCAGCCCCAGCATTTT.

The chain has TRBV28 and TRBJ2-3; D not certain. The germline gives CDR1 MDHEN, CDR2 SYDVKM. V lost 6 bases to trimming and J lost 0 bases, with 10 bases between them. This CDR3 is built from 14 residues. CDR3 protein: CASSPPGSTDTQYF. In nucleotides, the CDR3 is TGTGCCAGCAGCCCCCCCGGCAGCACAGATACGCAGTATTTT.

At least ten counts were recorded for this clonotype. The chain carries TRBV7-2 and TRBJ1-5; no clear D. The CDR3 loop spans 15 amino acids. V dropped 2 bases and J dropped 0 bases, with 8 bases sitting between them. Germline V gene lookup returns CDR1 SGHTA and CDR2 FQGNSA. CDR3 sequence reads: CASSLSLLSNQPQHF. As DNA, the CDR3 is TGTGCCAGCAGCTTAAGTTTGCTTAGCAATCAGCCCCAGCATTTT.

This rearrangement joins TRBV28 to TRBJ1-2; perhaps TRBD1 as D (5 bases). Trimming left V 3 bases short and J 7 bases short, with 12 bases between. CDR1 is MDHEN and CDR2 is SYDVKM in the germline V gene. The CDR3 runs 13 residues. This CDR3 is CASSFSGRSGYTF. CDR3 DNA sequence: TGTGCCAGCAGTTTTTCAGGGCGGAGTGGCTACACCTTC.

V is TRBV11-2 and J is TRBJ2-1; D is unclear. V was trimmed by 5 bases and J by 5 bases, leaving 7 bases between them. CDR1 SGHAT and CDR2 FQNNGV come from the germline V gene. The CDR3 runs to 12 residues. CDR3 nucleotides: TGTGCCAGCAGCCGGGCAGACAATGAGCAGTTCTTC. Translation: CASSRADNEQFF.

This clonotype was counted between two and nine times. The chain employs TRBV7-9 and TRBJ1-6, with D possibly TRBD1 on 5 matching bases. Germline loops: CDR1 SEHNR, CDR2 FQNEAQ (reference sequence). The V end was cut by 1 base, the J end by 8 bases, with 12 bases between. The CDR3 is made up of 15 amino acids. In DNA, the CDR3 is TGTGCCAGCAGCTTAGATTGGGGCGAGGATTCACCCCTCCACTTT. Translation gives CASSLDWGEDSPLHF.

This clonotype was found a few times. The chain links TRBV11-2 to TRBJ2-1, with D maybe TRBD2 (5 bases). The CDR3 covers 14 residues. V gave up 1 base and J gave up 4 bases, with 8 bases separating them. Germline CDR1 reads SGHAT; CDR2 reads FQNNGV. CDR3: CASSLAGKYNEQFF. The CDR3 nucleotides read TGTGCCAGCAGCTTAGCGGGGAAGTACAATGAGCAGTTCTTC.

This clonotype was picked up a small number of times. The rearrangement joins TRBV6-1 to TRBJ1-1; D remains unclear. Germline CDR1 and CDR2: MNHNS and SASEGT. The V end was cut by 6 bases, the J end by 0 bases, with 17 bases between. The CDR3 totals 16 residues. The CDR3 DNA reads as TGTGCCAGCAGGCCTCGGACCGGGTCTATGAACACTGAAGCTTTCTTT. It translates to CASRPRTGSMNTEAFF.

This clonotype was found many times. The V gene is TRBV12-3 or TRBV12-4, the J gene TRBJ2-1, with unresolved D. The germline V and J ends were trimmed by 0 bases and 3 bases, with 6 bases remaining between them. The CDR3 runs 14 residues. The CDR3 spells CASSLARSYNEQFF. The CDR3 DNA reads TGTGCCAGCAGTTTAGCGCGCAGCTACAATGAGCAGTTCTTC.

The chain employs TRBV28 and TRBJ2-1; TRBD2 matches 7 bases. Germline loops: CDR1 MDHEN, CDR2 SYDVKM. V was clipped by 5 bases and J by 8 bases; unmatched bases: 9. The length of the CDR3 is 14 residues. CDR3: CASSKGGSGYEQFF. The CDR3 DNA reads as TGTGCCAGCAGTAAGGGCGGGAGTGGCTATGAGCAGTTCTTC.

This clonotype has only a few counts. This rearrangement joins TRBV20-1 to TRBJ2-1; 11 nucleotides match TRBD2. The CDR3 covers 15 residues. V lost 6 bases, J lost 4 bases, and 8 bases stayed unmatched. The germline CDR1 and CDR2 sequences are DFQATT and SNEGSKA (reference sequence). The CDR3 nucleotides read TGCAGTGCAGATTTACTAGCGGGGGTGTACAATGAGCAGTTCTTC. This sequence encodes CSADLLAGVYNEQFF.

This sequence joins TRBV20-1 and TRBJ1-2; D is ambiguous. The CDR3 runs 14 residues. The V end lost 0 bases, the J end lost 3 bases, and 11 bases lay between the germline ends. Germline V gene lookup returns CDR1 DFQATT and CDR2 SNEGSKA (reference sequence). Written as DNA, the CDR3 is TGCAGTGCTAGAGATGGGGAGGGCGACTATGGCTACACCTTC. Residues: CSARDGEGDYGYTF.

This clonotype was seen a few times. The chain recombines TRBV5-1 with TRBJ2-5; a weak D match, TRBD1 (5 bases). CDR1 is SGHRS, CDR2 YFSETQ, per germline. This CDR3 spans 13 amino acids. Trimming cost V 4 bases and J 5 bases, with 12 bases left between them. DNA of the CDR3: TGCGCCAGCAGCCCCGTACCAGGGGAGACCCAGTACTTC. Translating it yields CASSPVPGETQYF.

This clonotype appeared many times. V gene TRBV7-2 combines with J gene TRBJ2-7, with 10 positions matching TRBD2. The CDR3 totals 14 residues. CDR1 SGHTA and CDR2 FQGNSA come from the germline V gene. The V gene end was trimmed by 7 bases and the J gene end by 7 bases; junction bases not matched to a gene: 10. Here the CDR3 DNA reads TGTGCCAGCACCCCGCTAGCGGGGGCATCTGAGCAGTACTTC. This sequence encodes CASTPLAGASEQYF.

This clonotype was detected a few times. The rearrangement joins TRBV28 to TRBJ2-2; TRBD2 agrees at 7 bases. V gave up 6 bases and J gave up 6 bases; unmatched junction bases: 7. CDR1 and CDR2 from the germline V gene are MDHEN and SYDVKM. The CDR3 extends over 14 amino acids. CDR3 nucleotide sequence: TGTGCCAGCAGCGGACTAGGCGGGGCCGGGGAGCTGTTTTTT. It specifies CASSGLGGAGELFF. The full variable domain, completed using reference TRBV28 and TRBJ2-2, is DVKVTQSSRYLVKRTGEKVFLECVQDMDHENMFWYRQDPGLGLRLIYFSYDVKMKEKGDIPEGYSVSREKKERFSLILESASTNQTSMYLCASSGLGGAGELFFGEGSRLTVL.

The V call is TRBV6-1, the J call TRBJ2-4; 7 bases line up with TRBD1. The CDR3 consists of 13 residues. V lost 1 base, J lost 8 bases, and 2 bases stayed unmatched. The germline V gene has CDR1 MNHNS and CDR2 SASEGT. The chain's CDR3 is CASSEGDRDIQYF. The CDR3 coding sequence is TGTGCCAGCAGTGAAGGGGACAGAGACATTCAGTACTTC.